This T cell receptor (beta chain) was sequenced for a study of cytomegalovirus exposure and HLA in healthy donors. The study ran its PCR with 60 Vbeta and 13 Jbeta primers. The method was immunoSEQ multiplex PCR; TCRdb's version includes in-frame clones alone and lacks a portion of them. The table has fewer than 200,000 clones, 70% to 90% seen once. Source material: PBMCs. This clonotype was obtained from a woman aged 18-29 years in good health and CMV-seronegative.

This CDR3 reads CASSLPGLQIREYF. The CDR3 region has the DNA TGTGCCAGCAGTCTTCCGGGACTTCAAATACGGGAGTATTTT. The V gene is TRBV28, the J gene TRBJ2-3; possibly TRBD2 for D (6 bases). The CDR3 is made up of 14 amino acids. The germline V gene has CDR1 MDHEN and CDR2 SYDVKM. Trimming shortened V by 5 bases and J by 13 bases, and 22 bases separated the two germline ends.